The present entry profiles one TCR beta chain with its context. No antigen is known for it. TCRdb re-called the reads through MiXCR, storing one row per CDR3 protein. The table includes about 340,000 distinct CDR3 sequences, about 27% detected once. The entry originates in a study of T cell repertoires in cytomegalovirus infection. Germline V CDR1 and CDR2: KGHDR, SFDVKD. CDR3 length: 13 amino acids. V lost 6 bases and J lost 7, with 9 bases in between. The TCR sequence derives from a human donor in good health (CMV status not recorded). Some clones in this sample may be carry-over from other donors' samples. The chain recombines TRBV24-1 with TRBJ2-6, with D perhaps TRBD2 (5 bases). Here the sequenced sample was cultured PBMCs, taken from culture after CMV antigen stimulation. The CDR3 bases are TGTGCCACCAGTCTAACGGGAGCCAACGTCCTGACTTTC. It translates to CATSLTGANVLTF.